Each of the 27 T cell receptor beta chains below was sequenced from the same sample in a study of blood T cell repertoires in COVID-19. The table came from immunoSEQ multiplex PCR; TCRdb's copy has only in-frame clones and leaves some out. Here the sample spans hundreds of thousands of clones, about 86% being singletons. Specimen: peripheral blood. The source of these receptors is a woman aged 60-75 years with COVID-19, enrolled during active disease.

The chain carries TRBV9 and TRBJ2-5, with D maybe TRBD2 (6 bases). This CDR3 comprises 17 residues. The germline CDR1 and CDR2 sequences are SGDLS and YYNGEE. V lost 4 bases and J lost 2, with 21 bases in between. The chain's CDR3 is CASSPSPLWREQETQYF. CDR3 nucleotide sequence: TGTGCCAGCAGCCCTTCTCCACTCTGGCGGGAACAAGAGACCCAGTACTTC.

CDR3 sequence (DNA): TGTGCCAGCAGCTCGCCCGGGGGGGCCTTTGCTTTCACAGATACGCAGTATTTT. Translating gives CASSSPGGAFAFTDTQYF. V gene TRBV7-2 combines with J gene TRBJ2-3; 8 bases are a match to TRBD2. This CDR3 region has 18 residues. Germline V CDR1 and CDR2: SGHTA, FQGNSA. V shed 4 bases and J 2 bases; nucleotides not matched to a gene: 14.

This clone was counted a few times. The gene calls are TRBV7-2 and TRBJ1-2, with 11 nucleotides matching TRBD1. Germline V gene lookup returns CDR1 SGHTA and CDR2 FQGNSA. V lost 3 bases, J lost 7 bases, and 4 bases stayed unmatched. CDR3 size: 14 residues. The CDR3 DNA sequence: TGTGCCAGCAGCTTCGGACAGGGGGCGAGTGGCTACACCTTC. Residues: CASSFGQGASGYTF.

The J gene is TRBJ2-1, the V gene TRBV19, with 7 bases aligning to TRBD1. Looked up from germline, CDR1 is LNHDA and CDR2 is SQIVND (reference sequence). Trimming removed 4 bases from V and 5 bases from J; junction bases left unmatched: 5. The length of the CDR3 is 14 residues. The CDR3 is CASSTIDRDNEQFF. Here the CDR3 DNA reads TGTGCCAGTAGTACTATTGACAGGGACAATGAGCAGTTCTTC.

This clone was recorded only once. V is TRBV2 and J is TRBJ1-5; 7 bases align to TRBD1. This CDR3 has 14 amino acids. Germline CDR1 is SNHLY and CDR2 is FYNNEI. V shed 6 bases and J 2 bases; nucleotides not matched to a gene: 4. CDR3 nucleotide sequence: TGTGCCAGCAGCACCGGGACAGGCAATCAGCCCCAGCATTTT. Translated, it gives CASSTGTGNQPQHF.

This rearrangement joins TRBV6-5 to TRBJ1-2; TRBD1 agrees at 11 bases. V shed 4 bases, J shed 3 bases, and the junction held 4 bases outside the gene matches. This CDR3 contains 15 residues. Germline-derived CDR1 and CDR2 are MNHEY and SVGAGI. DNA of the CDR3: TGTGCCAGCAGTTTTGGACAGGGGGCGGACTATGGCTACACCTTC. Amino acid sequence: CASSFGQGADYGYTF.

J is TRBJ2-4 and V is TRBV3-1 (or the pseudogene TRBV3-2); weak D call: TRBD1 (6 bases). Germline V gives CDR1 LGHDT, CDR2 YNNKEL (reference sequence). Trimming removed 2 bases from V and 6 bases from J, with 11 bases in between. The CDR3 length is 14 residues. The CDR3 DNA reads as TGTGCCAGCAGCCAAACAGGACAGACAAACATTCAGTACTTC. Translation: CASSQTGQTNIQYF.

The rearrangement joins TRBV6-5 to TRBJ2-1, with a weak D call TRBD1 (6 bases). Trimming shortened V by 8 bases and J by 12 bases, and 17 bases separated the two germline ends. This CDR3 region has 12 residues. Germline lookup yields CDR1 MNHEY and CDR2 SVGAGI. The CDR3 is CASGRTGPGQFF. The CDR3 DNA is TGTGCCAGCGGACGAACAGGGCCGGGGCAGTTCTTC.

The chain combines TRBV5-4 with TRBJ1-3; a possible D gene is TRBD1 (6 bases). This CDR3 comprises 14 residues. The V gene lost 9 bases and the J gene lost 1 base, with 14 bases spanning the gap. CDR1 is SGHNT and CDR2 is YYREEE in the germline V gene (reference sequence). CDR3 bases: TGTGCCACCTCATTGGGGACATCTGGAAACACCATATATTTT. Translation: CATSLGTSGNTIYF.

V gene TRBV18 combines with J gene TRBJ1-2; weak D call: TRBD1 (5 bases). The CDR3 has 17 amino acids. Germline V gene sequence: CDR1 KGHSH, CDR2 LQKENI. V gave up 3 bases and J gave up 0 bases, with 17 bases separating them. The CDR3: CASSPYTPTAANYGYTF. The CDR3 coding sequence is TGTGCCAGCTCACCCTACACCCCGACAGCCGCTAACTATGGCTACACCTTC.

The rearrangement links TRBV6-5 to TRBJ2-7; 11 bases match TRBD1. V lost 5 bases to trimming and J lost 6 bases; unmatched junction nucleotides: 9. The CDR3 extends over 15 amino acids. Germline V gives CDR1 MNHEY, CDR2 SVGAGI. The CDR3 nucleotides are TGTGCCAGCAGTCGGGACAGGGGGGCGGCCCGCGAGCAGTACTTC. Translating gives CASSRDRGAAREQYF.

This chain uses TRBV30 with TRBJ1-2; 10 nucleotides align to TRBD1. With 1 base clipped from V and 7 bases from J, the junction kept 9 bases outside the gene matches. This CDR3 has 15 amino acids. The germline V gene has CDR1 GTSNPN and CDR2 SVGIG (reference sequence). In DNA, the CDR3 is TGTGCCTGGAGTGGGACAGGGGGTTTTGTGCGTGGCTACACCTTC. It specifies CAWSGTGGFVRGYTF.

The CDR3 reads CASSPPGQGWITEAFF. In nucleotides, the CDR3 is TGTGCCAGCAGCCCTCCGGGACAGGGATGGATCACTGAAGCTTTCTTT. The rearrangement uses TRBV7-9 and TRBJ1-1; 9 bases match TRBD1. This CDR3 has 16 residues. J gave up 4 bases and V 5 bases, and 11 bases lay outside the gene matches. The germline gives CDR1 SEHNR, CDR2 FQNEAQ (reference sequence). Supplemented by reference TRBV7-9 and TRBJ1-1, the full variable domain reads DTGVSQNPRHKITKRGQNVTFRCDPISEHNRLYWYRQTLGQGPEFLTYFQNEAQLEKSRLLSDRFSAERPKGSFSTLEIQRTEQGDSAMYLCASSPPGQGWITEAFFGQGTRLTVV.

In this sample, this clone turned up once. This chain connects TRBV7-9 to TRBJ2-1, with D perhaps TRBD1 (5 bases). The ends were cut back, 5 bases at V and 11 bases at J, with 19 bases in the middle. The length of the CDR3 is 14 residues. Germline loops: CDR1 SEHNR, CDR2 FQNEAQ (reference sequence). The CDR3 here is CASSPLIDGAKQFF. CDR3 DNA: TGTGCCAGCAGCCCACTAATTGATGGGGCTAAGCAGTTCTTC.

This clone came up once. The chain has TRBV4-1 and TRBJ2-1; 12 bases fit TRBD2. CDR1 is MGHRA and CDR2 is YSYEKL in the germline V gene. The CDR3 extends over 16 amino acids. Germline trimming cut 0 bases from V and 8 bases from J; bases unmatched to any gene: 5. The CDR3 region is CASSQDGLAGWDEQFF. The DNA for the CDR3 is TGCGCCAGCAGCCAAGATGGACTAGCGGGATGGGATGAGCAGTTCTTC.

This clone was detected only a few times. CDR3 sequence reads: CAISAGGRGTDTQYF. CDR3 DNA: TGTGCCATATCTGCGGGGGGGCGGGGCACAGATACGCAGTATTTT. The chain recombines TRBV4-2 with TRBJ2-3; 9 bases line up with TRBD2. This CDR3 is 15 amino acids long. CDR1 is LGHNA, CDR2 YNFKEQ, per germline. Losses at the gene ends were 10 bases for V and 1 base for J; bases not matched to a gene: 9.

The chain employs TRBV6-1 and TRBJ1-5, with TRBD1 identical over 9 bases. With 1 base clipped from V and 0 bases from J, the junction kept 1 base outside the gene matches. This CDR3 spans 16 amino acids. Germline V gene lookup returns CDR1 MNHNS and CDR2 SASEGT. CDR3 in DNA: TGTGCCAGCAGTGAAGGGACAGGGGATAGCAATCAGCCCCAGCATTTT. It codes for CASSEGTGDSNQPQHF.

The rearrangement joins TRBV27 to TRBJ2-5; TRBD1 agrees at 8 bases. The ends lost 3 bases at V and 4 bases at J; junction bases unmatched: 7. Germline V gene data show CDR1 as MNHEY and CDR2 as SMNVEV (reference sequence). The CDR3 is 15 amino acids. The CDR3 reads CASSLTGASAETQYF. Here the CDR3 DNA reads TGTGCCAGCAGTTTGACAGGGGCTAGTGCAGAGACCCAGTACTTC.

The chain recombines TRBV4-2 with TRBJ2-5, with D perhaps TRBD2 (6 bases). V was shortened by 4 bases and J by 2 bases, with 14 bases between the two germline ends. Germline loops: CDR1 LGHNA, CDR2 YNFKEQ. CDR3 length: 15 amino acids. CDR3 sequence (DNA): TGTGCCAGCAGCCCCGGGGTAGCGGCACAAGAGACCCAGTACTTC. Translated, it gives CASSPGVAAQETQYF.

The genes are TRBV19 and TRBJ1-3, with D maybe TRBD1 (5 bases). The V gene lost 8 bases and the J gene lost 0 bases, with 8 bases spanning the gap. Germline V CDR1 and CDR2: LNHDA, SQIVND (reference sequence). CDR3 length equals 13 residues. In DNA, the CDR3 is TGTGCCAGTGACAGCTTCTCTGGAAACACCATATATTTT. Translating gives CASDSFSGNTIYF.

V is TRBV6-5 and J is TRBJ1-2; D gene uncertain. The CDR3 runs 11 residues. Germline CDR1 MNHEY, CDR2 SVGAGI. V was trimmed by 6 bases and J by 12 bases, leaving 14 bases between them. Here the CDR3 reads CASSTRGRNTF. CDR3 bases: TGTGCCAGCAGCACCCGCGGAAGGAACACCTTC.

This chain uses TRBV5-1 with TRBJ1-4; 10 positions match TRBD1. This CDR3 region has 15 residues. The V and J ends lost 4 bases and 7 bases, in that order; junction bases with no gene match: 7. CDR1 is SGHRS, CDR2 YFSETQ, per germline. The CDR3 bases are TGCGCCAGCAGCCCTTGGACAGGGGGAGGTGAAAAACTGTTTTTT. This encodes CASSPWTGGGEKLFF. The variable domain in full, completed from reference TRBV5-1 and TRBJ1-4, reads KAGVTQTPRYLIKTRGQQVTLSCSPISGHRSVSWYQQTPGQGLQFLFEYFSETQRNKGNFPGRFSGRQFSNSRSEMNVSTLELGDSALYLCASSPWTGGGEKLFFGSGTQLSVL.

This chain connects TRBV9 to TRBJ2-1; D is possibly TRBD1 (6 bases). Germline assignment: CDR1 SGDLS and CDR2 YYNGEE. The CDR3 covers 15 residues. Trimming took off 4 bases at V and 0 bases at J, with 11 bases between the two ends. This CDR3 is CASSSGGYSYNEQFF. As DNA, the CDR3 is TGTGCCAGCAGCAGTGGGGGCTACTCCTACAATGAGCAGTTCTTC.

The chain couples TRBV7-2 to TRBJ2-7; 7 bases map to TRBD1. V lost 5 bases to trimming and J lost 0 bases; unmatched junction nucleotides: 10. The CDR3 runs to 16 residues. CDR1 is SGHTA and CDR2 is FQGNSA in the germline V gene. The CDR3 is CASSLGQVSSSYEQYF. The CDR3 region has the DNA TGTGCCAGCAGCCTAGGACAGGTCTCCAGCTCCTACGAGCAGTACTTC.

J is TRBJ1-6 and V is TRBV19, with D possibly TRBD1 on 6 matching bases. Trimming pared 9 bases from V and 12 bases from J, leaving 12 bases between. The CDR3 is made up of 11 amino acids. Germline V gives CDR1 LNHDA, CDR2 SQIVND (reference sequence). CDR3 residues: CASGGQGPLHF. CDR3 sequence (DNA): TGTGCCAGCGGGGGGCAGGGACCCCTCCACTTT. Full variable domain (outside the CDR3, taken from reference TRBV19 and TRBJ1-6): DGGITQSPKYLFRKEGQNVTLSCEQNLNHDAMYWYRQDPGQGLRLIYYSQIVNDFQKGDIAEGYSVSREKKESFPLTVTSAQKNPTAFYLCASGGQGPLHFGNGTRLTVT.

The rearrangement uses TRBV6-6 and TRBJ1-1, with D unresolved. Deletions cut 0 bases from V and 8 bases from J, with 16 bases between. The CDR3 sequence is 15 residues long. Germline assignment: CDR1 MNHNY and CDR2 SVGAGI (reference sequence). The chain's CDR3 is CASSYSLNFSPEAFF. The DNA for the CDR3 is TGTGCCAGCAGTTACTCCTTAAACTTTTCGCCCGAAGCTTTCTTT.

The rearrangement joins TRBV7-6 to TRBJ1-4, with D possibly being TRBD1 (6 bases). This CDR3 spans 15 amino acids. V dropped 5 bases and J dropped 6 bases, with 16 bases sitting between them. Germline V gene data show CDR1 as SGHVS and CDR2 as FNYEAQ. This CDR3 is CASSQNGGSDEKLFF. For the CDR3, the DNA is TGTGCCAGCAGCCAAAATGGGGGCTCGGATGAAAAACTGTTTTTT.